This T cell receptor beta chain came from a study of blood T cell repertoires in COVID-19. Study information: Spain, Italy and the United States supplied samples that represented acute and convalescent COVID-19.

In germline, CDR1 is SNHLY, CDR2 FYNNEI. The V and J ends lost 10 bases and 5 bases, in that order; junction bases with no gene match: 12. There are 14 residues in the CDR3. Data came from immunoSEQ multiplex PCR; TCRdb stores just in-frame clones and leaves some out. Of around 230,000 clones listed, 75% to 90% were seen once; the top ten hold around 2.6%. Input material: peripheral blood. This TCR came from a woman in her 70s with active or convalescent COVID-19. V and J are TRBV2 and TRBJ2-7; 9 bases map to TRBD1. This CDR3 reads CATRPGTGINEQYF. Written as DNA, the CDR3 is TGTGCCACCCGACCCGGGACAGGGATAAACGAGCAGTACTTC.